This TCR beta chain was documented in a study of blood T cell repertoires in COVID-19. Study details: Samples of COVID-19 (acute and convalescent) were obtained from the United States, Italy and Spain. PBMCs, B-cell-depleted T cells, or T cells were the source of the cDNA or gDNA that made up the material.

TCRdb's copy holds only in-frame clones and misses some; the assay was immunoSEQ multiplex PCR. Of 75,000 or so clones in the sample, less than 85% were seen once. Germline CDR1 is SGHVS and CDR2 is FQNEAQ. V was shortened by 2 bases and J by 6 bases, with 17 bases between the two germline ends. The CDR3 contains 15 residues. The rearrangement links TRBV7-8 to TRBJ2-7, with no clear D. The receptor's source is a woman older than 75 with acute or convalescent COVID-19. The source material was peripheral blood. CDR3 in amino acids: CASSLIRGDSPEQYF. In DNA, the CDR3 is TGTGCCAGCAGCTTAATACGAGGCGACTCTCCCGAGCAGTACTTC.